This TCR beta chain was observed in a study of CD4 and CD8 cells across lung adenocarcinoma regions. MiXCR was run by TCRdb on the PCR reads, yielding one entry per CDR3 protein. The table has fewer than 15,000 distinct CDR3 sequences, about 56% seen once. This clonotype is termed medium-sized. Localized lung adenocarcinoma, a non-small cell lung cancer, affected the donors. This receptor was obtained from a female donor with lung adenocarcinoma. The CD4 and CD8 labels of this study may be unreliable. Sample: CD8+ T cells from the margin of a lung tumor.

CDR3 residues: CASSLTSSGRDTGELFF. The CDR3 nucleotides are TGTGCCAGCAGCTTAACATCTAGTGGGAGGGACACCGGGGAGCTGTTTTTT. This sequence joins TRBV7-3 and TRBJ2-2; 7 nucleotides line up with TRBD2. V lost 0 bases, J lost 3 bases, and 7 bases stayed unmatched. Germline CDR1 and CDR2: SGHTA and FQGTGA. The CDR3 is 17 amino acids.